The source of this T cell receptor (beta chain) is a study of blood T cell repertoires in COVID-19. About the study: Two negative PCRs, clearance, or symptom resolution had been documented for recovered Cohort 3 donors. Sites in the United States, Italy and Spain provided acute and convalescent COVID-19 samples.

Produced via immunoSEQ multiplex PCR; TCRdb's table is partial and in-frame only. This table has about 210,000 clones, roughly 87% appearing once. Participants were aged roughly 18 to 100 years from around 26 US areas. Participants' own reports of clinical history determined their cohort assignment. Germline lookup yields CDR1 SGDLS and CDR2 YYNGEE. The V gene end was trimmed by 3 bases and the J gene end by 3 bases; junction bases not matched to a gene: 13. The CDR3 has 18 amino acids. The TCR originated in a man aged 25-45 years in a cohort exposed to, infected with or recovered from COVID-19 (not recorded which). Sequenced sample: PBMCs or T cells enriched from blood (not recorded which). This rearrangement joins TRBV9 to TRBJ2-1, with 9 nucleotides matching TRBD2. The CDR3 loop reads CASSARNQLAGNYNEQFF. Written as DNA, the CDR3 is TGTGCCAGCAGCGCCAGAAATCAACTAGCGGGTAACTACAATGAGCAGTTCTTC.